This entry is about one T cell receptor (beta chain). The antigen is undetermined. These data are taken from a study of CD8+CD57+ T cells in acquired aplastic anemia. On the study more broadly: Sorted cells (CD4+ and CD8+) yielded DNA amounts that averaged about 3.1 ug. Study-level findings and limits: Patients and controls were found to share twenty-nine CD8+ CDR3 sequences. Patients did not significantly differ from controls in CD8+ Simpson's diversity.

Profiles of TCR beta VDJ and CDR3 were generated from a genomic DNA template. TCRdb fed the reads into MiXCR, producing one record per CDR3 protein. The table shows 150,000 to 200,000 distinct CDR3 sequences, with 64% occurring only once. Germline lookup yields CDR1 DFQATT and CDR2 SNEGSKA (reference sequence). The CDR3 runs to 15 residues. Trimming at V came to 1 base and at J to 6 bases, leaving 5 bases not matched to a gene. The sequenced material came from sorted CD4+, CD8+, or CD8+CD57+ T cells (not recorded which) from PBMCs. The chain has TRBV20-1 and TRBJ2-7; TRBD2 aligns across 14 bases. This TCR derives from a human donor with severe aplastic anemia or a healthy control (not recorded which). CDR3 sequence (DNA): TGCAGTGCTAGAGCCGGGACTAGCGGGGGCCGCGAGCAGTACTTC. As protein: CSARAGTSGGREQYF.